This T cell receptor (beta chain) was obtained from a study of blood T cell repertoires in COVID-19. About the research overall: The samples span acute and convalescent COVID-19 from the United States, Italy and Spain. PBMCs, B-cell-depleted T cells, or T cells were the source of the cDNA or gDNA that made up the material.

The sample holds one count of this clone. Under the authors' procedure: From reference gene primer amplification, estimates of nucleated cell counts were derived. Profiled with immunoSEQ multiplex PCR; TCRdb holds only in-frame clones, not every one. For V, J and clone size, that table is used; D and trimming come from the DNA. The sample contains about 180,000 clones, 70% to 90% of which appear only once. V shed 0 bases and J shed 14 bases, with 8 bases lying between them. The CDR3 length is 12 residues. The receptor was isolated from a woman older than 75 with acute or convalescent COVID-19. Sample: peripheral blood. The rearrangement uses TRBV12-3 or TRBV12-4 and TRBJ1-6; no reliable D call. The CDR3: CASSLATGSLHF. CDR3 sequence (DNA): TGTGCCAGCAGTTTAGCCACCGGGTCCCTCCACTTT.